These T cell receptor beta chains were read from a single sample in a study of human T cells and chemical hapten exposure. Each CDR3 protein gets one entry after TCRdb re-called the 5' RACE reads with MiXCR. The sample comprises 110,000 or so distinct CDR3 sequences, more than 15% of which are singletons, and around 2.8% rests with the top ten. These receptors came from a human donor in good health. CDR3s include the opening cysteine and the closing phenylalanine or tryptophan. A D gene is named only where the DNA matches it firmly. For some rows the clone size is stated as once, few or many, or as a class when expanded; others skip it.

v_gene,abundance,j_gene,d_gene,CDR3aa,CDR3nt
TRBV20-1,NA,TRBJ2-3,NA,CSARRDFTDTQYF,TGCAGTGCTAGGAGGGACTTCACAGATACGCAGTATTTT
TRBV7-9,few,TRBJ2-1,TRBD2,CASSLAGLDNEQFF,TGTGCCAGCAGCTTAGCGGGACTAGACAATGAGCAGTTCTTC
TRBV7-9,NA,TRBJ2-1,TRBD2,CASSLWTSDYNEQFF,TGTGCCAGCAGCCTTTGGACTAGCGACTACAATGAGCAGTTCTTC
TRBV29-1,NA,TRBJ2-2,NA,CSSTKGPTGELFF,TGCAGCTCCACAAAAGGACCCACCGGGGAGCTGTTTTTT
TRBV5-1,NA,TRBJ2-5,NA,CASSLGGRKEETQYF,TGCGCCAGCAGCTTAGGAGGTCGGAAGGAAGAGACCCAGTACTTC
TRBV24-1,few,TRBJ1-1,NA,CATSDTGRTTEAFF,TGTGCCACCAGTGATACAGGGCGTACCACTGAAGCTTTCTTT
TRBV28,few,TRBJ2-3,NA,CASSLRFWSTDTQYF,TGTGCCAGCAGTTTAAGGTTCTGGAGCACAGATACGCAGTATTTT
TRBV4-1,few,TRBJ1-1,TRBD1,CASRPGGSREHLLRFEAFF,TGCGCCAGCAGACCAGGGGGGAGTAGAGAACATTTATTGCGCTTTGAAGCTTTCTTT
TRBV20-1,once,TRBJ2-7,TRBD2,CSAREAGSGYEQYF,TGCAGTGCTAGAGAAGCGGGGTCGGGCTACGAGCAGTACTTC
TRBV19,few,TRBJ1-2,TRBD1,CASSAPGTARDYGYTF,TGTGCCAGTAGTGCCCCCGGGACAGCAAGGGACTATGGCTACACCTTC
TRBV3-1,NA,TRBJ2-5,TRBD2,CASSPGLAGVGETQYF,TGTGCCAGCAGCCCCGGACTAGCGGGAGTGGGCGAGACCCAGTACTTC
TRBV2,few,TRBJ1-2,NA,CASRGEQIDGYTF,TGTGCCAGCAGGGGCGAACAGATCGATGGCTACACCTTC
TRBV2,few,TRBJ1-2,TRBD1,CASSETGVYGYTF,TGTGCCAGCAGTGAGACAGGGGTCTATGGCTACACCTTC
TRBV14,few,TRBJ1-2,NA,CASSQVIGTYGYTF,TGTGCCAGCAGCCAAGTTATAGGAACCTATGGCTACACCTTC
TRBV20-1,NA,TRBJ1-2,NA,CSASDYNYGYTF,TGCAGTGCTTCGGACTATAACTATGGCTACACCTTC
TRBV24-1,NA,TRBJ2-1,TRBD1,CATSDPGQGGISSYNEQFF,TGTGCCACCAGTGACCCTGGACAGGGGGGTATAAGCTCCTACAATGAGCAGTTCTTC
TRBV7-3,few,TRBJ2-5,NA,CASSGDGETQYF,TGTGCCAGCAGCGGAGACGGAGAGACCCAGTACTTC
TRBV18,NA,TRBJ1-3,TRBD1,CASSPTTGQTPRSGNTIYF,TGTGCCAGCTCACCCACCACGGGACAGACCCCGCGCTCTGGAAACACCATATATTTT
TRBV9,few,TRBJ2-3,TRBD2,CASSVGLARSYADTQYF,TGTGCCAGCAGCGTCGGACTAGCGAGATCCTATGCAGATACGCAGTATTTT
TRBV7-2,few,TRBJ1-5,TRBD1,CASSPDRVSQPQHF,TGTGCCAGCAGTCCTGACAGGGTATCGCAGCCCCAGCATTTT
TRBV6-2/TRBV6-3,few,TRBJ1-1,NA,CASSYSVLQVGTEAFF,TGTGCCAGCAGTTACTCCGTCCTTCAGGTCGGCACTGAAGCTTTCTTT
TRBV6-5,NA,TRBJ1-1,TRBD1,CASTPVKGAGTEAFF,TGTGCCAGCACCCCAGTAAAGGGGGCCGGCACTGAAGCTTTCTTT
TRBV6-2/TRBV6-3,few,TRBJ1-1,NA,CASSLPGGGVTEAFF,TGTGCCAGCAGTCTCCCGGGAGGGGGGGTTACTGAAGCTTTCTTT
TRBV12-3/TRBV12-4,few,TRBJ1-2,NA,CASSLAAGVAGTF,TGTGCCAGCAGTTTAGCGGCAGGAGTGGCGGGCACCTTC
TRBV28,NA,TRBJ2-1,NA,CASSPVASDRNEQFF,TGTGCCAGCAGTCCGGTAGCCAGTGATAGGAATGAGCAGTTCTTC
TRBV11-2,NA,TRBJ2-3,TRBD2,CASSFAGGRLDTQYF,TGTGCCAGCAGCTTCGCGGGAGGGAGGCTGGATACGCAGTATTTT
TRBV12-3/TRBV12-4,NA,TRBJ1-3,TRBD1,CASSFLDRATIYF,TGTGCCAGCAGTTTCCTCGACAGGGCCACCATATATTTT
TRBV20-1,NA,TRBJ2-1,TRBD1,CSALNEGGTGGWNEQFF,TGCAGTGCCCTAAACGAAGGAGGGACAGGGGGTTGGAATGAGCAGTTCTTC